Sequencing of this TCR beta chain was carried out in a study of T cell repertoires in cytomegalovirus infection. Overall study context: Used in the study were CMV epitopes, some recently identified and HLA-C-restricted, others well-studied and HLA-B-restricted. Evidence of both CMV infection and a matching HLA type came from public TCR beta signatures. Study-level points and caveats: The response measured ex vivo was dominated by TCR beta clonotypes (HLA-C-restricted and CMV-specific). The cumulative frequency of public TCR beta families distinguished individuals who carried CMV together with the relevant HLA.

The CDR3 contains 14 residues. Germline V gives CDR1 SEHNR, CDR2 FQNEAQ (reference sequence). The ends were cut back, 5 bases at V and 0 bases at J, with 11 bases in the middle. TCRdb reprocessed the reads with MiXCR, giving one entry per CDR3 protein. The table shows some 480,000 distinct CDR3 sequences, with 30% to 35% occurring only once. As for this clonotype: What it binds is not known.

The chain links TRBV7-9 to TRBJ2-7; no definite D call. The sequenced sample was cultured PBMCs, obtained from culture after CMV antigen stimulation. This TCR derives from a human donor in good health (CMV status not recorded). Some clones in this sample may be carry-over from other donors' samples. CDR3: CASSHVANSYEQYF. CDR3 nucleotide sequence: TGTGCCAGCAGCCACGTGGCTAACTCCTACGAGCAGTACTTC.